This TCR beta chain was identified in a study of T cell responses to AZD1222 COVID-19 vaccine. General study points: Donors were largely white British and mainly female; clonal diversity was possibly underestimated. There were vaccine-associated CD4 TCRs across spike, dominant at 160-218 and 743-854.

As concerns this clone: Its antigen remains unidentified.

The data were produced by immunoSEQ multiplex PCR, yet TCRdb's version contains in-frame clones alone and is incomplete. Found here are about 99,000 clones, approximately 90% of them singletons; the top ten hold just over 8%. Both about-4-week and about-12-week second-dose recipients were combined. The CDR3 sequence is 14 residues long. Germline loops: CDR1 MNHEY, CDR2 SVGAGI. V shed 6 bases and J 9 bases; nucleotides not matched to a gene: 6. The chain carries TRBV6-5 and TRBJ1-6; 9 nucleotides agree with TRBD1. This receptor was identified in an adult who received the AZD1222 COVID-19 vaccine. Material: peripheral blood, obtained 28 days after the second AZD1222 dose. CDR3 protein: CASRRGDRASPLHF. The CDR3 DNA sequence: TGTGCCAGCAGAAGGGGGGACAGGGCTTCACCCCTCCACTTT.